What follows describes a single T cell receptor (beta chain). The data derive from a study of T cell changes during pregnancy in multiple sclerosis. TCRdb's table, derived via immunoSEQ multiplex PCR, lists solely in-frame clones and lacks some. Among tens of thousands of clones listed, 85% to 90% were seen once. Trimming took off 1 base at V and 3 bases at J, with 13 bases between the two ends. CDR1 and CDR2 (germline): LNHNV, YYDKDF (reference sequence). The CDR3 is made up of 15 amino acids. The TCR sequence derives from a female donor with multiple sclerosis, enrolled in a pregnancy study. The V call is TRBV15, the J call TRBJ2-7; D uncertain. Source: CD4+ T cells from peripheral blood mononuclear cells, taken in the first trimester of pregnancy. The CDR3 spells CATSRGRIADYEQYF. CDR3 coding DNA: TGTGCCACCAGCAGAGGGAGAATAGCTGACTACGAGCAGTACTTC.